These 3 T cell receptor beta chains were sequenced from one sample in a study of shared clonotypes between healthy human individuals. Data came from immunoSEQ multiplex PCR; TCRdb stores just in-frame clones and leaves some out. Counted here are about 1 million clones, about 74% occurring once; the ten biggest clones make up approximately 1.5%. Sequencing was done on a sample of memory CD4+ T cells sorted from blood. Subset given: CD45RA-negative fraction. These receptors all come from a man aged 18 to 35 in good health.

V gene TRBV7-6 combines with J gene TRBJ2-3; TRBD2 matches 13 bases. The CDR3 covers 16 residues. The junction had 5 bases not matched to a gene; V was cut back by 5 bases and J by 3 bases. CDR1 is SGHVS and CDR2 is FNYEAQ in the germline V gene. CDR3 sequence: CASSTLAGGLTDTQYF. The CDR3 DNA follows: TGTGCCAGCAGCACACTAGCGGGGGGGCTTACAGATACGCAGTATTTT. Supplemented by reference TRBV7-6 and TRBJ2-3, the full variable domain reads GAGVSQSPRYKVTKRGQDVALRCDPISGHVSLYWYRQALGQGPEFLTYFNYEAQQDKSGLPNDRFSAERPEGSISTLTIQRTEQRDSAMYRCASSTLAGGLTDTQYFGPGTRLTVL.

A remark on this clone: The same CDR3 can be traced to other DNA sequences in this sample. The V gene is TRBV10-3, the J gene TRBJ2-7; D might be TRBD1 or TRBD2, each matching 6 bases. The V and J ends lost 4 bases and 5 bases respectively, with 9 bases between them. The V gene's germline CDR1 is ENHRY and CDR2 SYGVKD. This CDR3 is 12 amino acids long. CDR3 sequence reads: CAISVRGDEQYF. For the CDR3, the DNA is TGTGCCATCAGTGTGAGGGGGGACGAGCAGTACTTC.

The J gene is TRBJ1-4, the V gene TRBV5-1; D unresolved. CDR1 and CDR2 from the germline V gene are SGHRS and YFSETQ. The CDR3 extends over 15 amino acids. V lost 4 bases to trimming and J lost 6 bases, with 16 bases between them. CDR3 loop: CASSHSRHRDEKLFF. The DNA of the CDR3 is TGCGCCAGCAGCCATTCCCGCCACCGAGATGAAAAACTGTTTTTT.